The clone carrying this T cell receptor beta chain was seen more than once but under ten times. Antigen: not known. Germline CDR1 and CDR2: MNHEY and SMNVEV (reference sequence). The CDR3 length is 14 residues. Trimming removed 6 bases at V and 7 bases at J, with 19 bases between. The entry originates in a study of cytomegalovirus exposure and HLA in healthy donors. Study in general: The study's early data release held about 85 million unique TCRs from HLA-typed donors. Study-level results: Presence/absence analysis assumed near-uniform sequencing depth across donors.

Amplification used 60 Vbeta primers and 13 Jbeta primers. Sequencing used immunoSEQ multiplex PCR; TCRdb keeps in-frame clones, though not all of them. Found here are about 130,000 clones, roughly 82% of them singletons; the top ten hold about 7%. This sequence was found in a man aged 25 to 40 in good health and CMV-seronegative. The chain uses TRBV27 and TRBJ2-7; the D gene is possibly TRBD1 (5 bases). Material: PBMCs. CDR3 sequence: CASRSIQVSREQYF. For the CDR3, the DNA is TGTGCCAGCAGGAGCATACAGGTTTCAAGAGAGCAGTACTTC.